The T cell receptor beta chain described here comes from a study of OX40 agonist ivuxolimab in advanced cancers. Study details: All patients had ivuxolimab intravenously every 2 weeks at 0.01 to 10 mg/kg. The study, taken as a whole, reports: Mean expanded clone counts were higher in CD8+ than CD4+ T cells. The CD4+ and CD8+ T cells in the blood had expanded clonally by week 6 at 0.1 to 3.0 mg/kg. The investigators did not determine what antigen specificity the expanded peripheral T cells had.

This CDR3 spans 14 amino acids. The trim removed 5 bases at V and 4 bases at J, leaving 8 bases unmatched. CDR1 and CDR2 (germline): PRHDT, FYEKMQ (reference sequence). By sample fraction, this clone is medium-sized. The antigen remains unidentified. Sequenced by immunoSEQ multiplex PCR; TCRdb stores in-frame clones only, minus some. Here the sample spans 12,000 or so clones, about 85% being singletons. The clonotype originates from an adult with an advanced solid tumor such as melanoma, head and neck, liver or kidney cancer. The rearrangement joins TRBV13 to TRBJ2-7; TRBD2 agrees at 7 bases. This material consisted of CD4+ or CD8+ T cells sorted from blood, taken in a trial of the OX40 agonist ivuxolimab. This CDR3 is CASSTMGGMYEQYF. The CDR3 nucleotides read TGTGCCAGCAGCACCATGGGGGGGATGTACGAGCAGTACTTC.